These 18 T cell receptor beta chains were all obtained from the same sample, sequenced in a study of patients and donors after allogeneic stem cell transplantation. TCRdb recomputed calls from the RT-PCR reads with MiXCR, one row per CDR3 protein. The sample shows roughly 190,000 distinct CDR3 sequences, around two fifths of them seen only once. Sequenced material: blood, either unsorted or a sorted T cell fraction (not recorded which). The source of these receptors is a human donor who was either an allogeneic HSCT recipient or a stem cell or donor lymphocyte infusion donor (not recorded which). It is not recorded whose cells these are; they may come from a transplant donor.

This sequence joins TRBV21-1 and TRBJ1-5; TRBD1 was called by the table and not checked on the DNA. TRBV21-1 has pseudogene status. The CDR3 totals 17 residues. The CDR3 region has the DNA TGTGCCAGCAGCCTCAGGGACAGGGGATTTAGCAATCAGCCCCAGCATTTT. This encodes CASSLRDRGFSNQPQHF.

The chain links TRBV20-1 to TRBJ2-7; D is ambiguous. The CDR3 runs 13 residues. V was shortened by 1 base and J by 5 bases, with 12 bases between the two germline ends. The germline V gene has CDR1 DFQATT and CDR2 SNEGSKA (reference sequence). The CDR3 reads CSARAPTENEQYF. CDR3 nucleotide sequence: TGCAGTGCTAGAGCCCCCACGGAAAACGAGCAGTACTTC.

The chain is built from TRBV7-8 and TRBJ2-1; possibly TRBD1 for D (5 bases). This CDR3 comprises 14 residues. Germline-derived CDR1 and CDR2 are SGHVS and FQNEAQ. V lost 0 bases, J lost 5 bases, and 8 bases lay in between. Written as DNA, the CDR3 is TGTGCCAGCAGCTTAGCCGACAGAAACAATGAGCAGTTCTTC. Translating it yields CASSLADRNNEQFF.

This chain joins TRBV3-1 and TRBJ2-1; TRBD1 or TRBD2 may be the D gene (5 bases each). V was cut by 4 bases and J by 7 bases, with 26 bases left in between. The CDR3 loop spans 18 amino acids. Germline CDR1 and CDR2: LGHDT and YNNKEL (reference sequence). CDR3 bases: TGTGCCAGCAGCCTAGGTCCCATGGGGCTAGCCGTTTTGAATGAGCAGTTCTTC. Its protein is CASSLGPMGLAVLNEQFF.

The rearrangement links TRBV5-1 to TRBJ2-2; TRBD1 agrees at 8 bases. This CDR3 region has 14 residues. Germline CDR1 SGHRS, CDR2 YFSETQ. Germline trimming cut 4 bases from V and 5 bases from J; bases unmatched to any gene: 4. CDR3 nucleotide sequence: TGCGCCAGCAGCCAGGACAGGGAGACCGGGGAGCTGTTTTTT. Protein product: CASSQDRETGELFF.

The rearrangement joins TRBV4-3 to TRBJ2-1; 7 positions match TRBD2. This CDR3 spans 17 amino acids. Trimming removed 1 base from V and 2 bases from J; junction bases left unmatched: 8. Germline CDR1 LGHNA, CDR2 YSLEER. The CDR3 here is CASSQALLTSPYNEQFF. CDR3 DNA sequence: TGCGCCAGCAGCCAAGCCCTTCTGACTAGCCCCTACAATGAGCAGTTCTTC.

The CDR3 DNA is TGCGCCAGCAGTCTGGACTTACCGCACTACGAGCAGTACTTC. It specifies CASSLDLPHYEQYF. The chain couples TRBV5-1 to TRBJ2-7; the D gene is possibly TRBD2 (5 bases). The CDR3 has 14 residues. V was trimmed by 5 bases and J by 3 bases, leaving 15 bases between them. CDR1 and CDR2 from the germline V gene are SGHRS and YFSETQ. Full variable domain (outside the CDR3, taken from reference TRBV5-1 and TRBJ2-7): KAGVTQTPRYLIKTRGQQVTLSCSPISGHRSVSWYQQTPGQGLQFLFEYFSETQRNKGNFPGRFSGRQFSNSRSEMNVSTLELGDSALYLCASSLDLPHYEQYFGPGTRLTVT.

This clonotype has only a few counts. The J gene is TRBJ1-6, the V gene TRBV7-2; no firm D call. Germline V gene lookup returns CDR1 SGHTA and CDR2 FQGNSA. Between the trimmed V and J ends, which lost 1 base and 0 bases, there was a span of 10 bases. This CDR3 has 17 residues. CDR3 bases: TGTGCCAGCAGCTTAGTTGCCCTAAGCTCCTATAATTCACCCCTCCACTTT. Translating gives CASSLVALSSYNSPLHF. Together with reference TRBV7-2 and TRBJ1-6, the CDR3 gives the full variable domain: GAGVSQSPSNKVTEKGKDVELRCDPISGHTALYWYRQSLGQGLEFLIYFQGNSAPDKSGLPSDRFSAERTGGSVSTLTIQRTQQEDSAVYLCASSLVALSSYNSPLHFGNGTRLTVT.

The chain has TRBV29-1 and TRBJ1-2; no reliable D call. CDR1 and CDR2 (germline): SQVTM, ANQGSEA. The CDR3 runs to 10 residues. Trimming left V 8 bases short and J 7 bases short, with 11 bases between. For the CDR3, the DNA is TGCAGCACCGACTCTGCTGGCTACACCTTC. Its translation: CSTDSAGYTF.

V gene TRBV4-2 combines with J gene TRBJ1-1; D is unresolved. Trimming pared 1 base from V and 4 bases from J, leaving 13 bases between. The CDR3 covers 15 residues. Germline V CDR1 and CDR2: LGHNA, YNFKEQ. DNA of the CDR3: TGTGCCAGCAGCCAAGTATCGGTGGCAGGCACTGAAGCTTTCTTT. This codes for CASSQVSVAGTEAFF.

This clonotype was seen just once. V is TRBV4-2 and J is TRBJ2-7; D call uncertain. The CDR3 loop spans 14 amino acids. V was cut by 1 base and J by 0 bases, with 7 bases left in between. The germline V gene encodes CDR1 LGHNA and CDR2 YNFKEQ. The CDR3 sequence: CASSQGGPSYEQYF. The CDR3 DNA reads as TGTGCCAGCAGCCAAGGCGGTCCCTCCTACGAGCAGTACTTC.

Only a few counts were recorded for this clonotype. This rearrangement joins TRBV7-2 to TRBJ1-1; TRBD1 matches 8 bases. The germline CDR1 and CDR2 sequences are SGHTA and FQGNSA. After removal of 5 bases from V and 6 bases from J, the junction contained 8 bases not matched to a gene. CDR3 length: 14 amino acids. Here the CDR3 DNA reads TGTGCCAGCAGCCTACAGGGGGTTAGGGCTGAAGCTTTCTTT. Protein product: CASSLQGVRAEAFF.

The V and J genes are TRBV12-3 or TRBV12-4 and TRBJ1-5; D call uncertain. Between the trimmed V and J ends, which lost 6 bases and 6 bases, there was a span of 12 bases. This CDR3 has 13 amino acids. CDR3 in DNA: TGTGCCAGCAGCCGACTGGAAGGTCAGCCCCAGCATTTT. This codes for CASSRLEGQPQHF.

This clonotype appeared a single time. V and J are TRBV27 and TRBJ2-5; TRBD2 matches at 8 bases. The CDR3 length is 15 residues. Germline V gene data show CDR1 as MNHEY and CDR2 as SMNVEV (reference sequence). Germline trimming cut 4 bases from V and 2 bases from J; bases unmatched to any gene: 6. CDR3 amino acids: CASSSISGGQETQYF. The CDR3 nucleotides are TGTGCCAGCAGTTCAATCTCGGGAGGGCAAGAGACCCAGTACTTC.

V usage is TRBV15 and J usage is TRBJ2-7; perhaps D is TRBD1 or TRBD2 (5 bases each). Germline CDR1 is LNHNV and CDR2 is YYDKDF (reference sequence). Trimming took 5 bases from V and 0 from J, leaving 14 bases between them. The CDR3 has 15 amino acids. CDR3 sequence (DNA): TGTGCCACCAGCCTCAGAGGGGCAGGCTCCTACGAGCAGTACTTC. Amino acids: CATSLRGAGSYEQYF.

The rearrangement joins TRBV10-3 to TRBJ1-5, with 8 bases lining up with TRBD1. V shed 2 bases and J 5 bases; nucleotides not matched to a gene: 5. This CDR3 has 15 residues. CDR1 and CDR2 (germline): ENHRY, SYGVKD. CDR3 sequence (DNA): TGTGCCATCAGTGAGCGGACAGGGAAGGATCAGCCCCAGCATTTT. Its translation is CAISERTGKDQPQHF.

This clonotype has more than one count but fewer than ten. This chain uses TRBV28 with TRBJ2-1, with a possible D match to TRBD2 (5 bases). Germline V gene sequence: CDR1 MDHEN, CDR2 SYDVKM. The CDR3 is 16 amino acids. Trimming shortened V by 5 bases and J by 9 bases, and 23 bases separated the two germline ends. Here the CDR3 DNA reads TGTGCCAGCAGTGGACCGGGGTCTCCCCTCTTAGGTGAGCAGTTCTTC. It translates to CASSGPGSPLLGEQFF.

This chain joins TRBV12-3 or TRBV12-4 and TRBJ2-5, with D tentatively TRBD2 (6 bases). CDR3 length equals 15 residues. The ends were cut back, 7 bases at V and 2 bases at J, with 17 bases in the middle. CDR3 loop: CASTPSSGEQETQYF. CDR3 bases: TGTGCCAGCACCCCATCATCGGGAGAACAAGAGACCCAGTACTTC.